This T cell receptor beta chain was retrieved from a study of CD8+CD57+ T cells in acquired aplastic anemia. Note on this clonotype: Its specificity is not known.

According to the study, genomic DNA was the template for TCR beta VDJ and CDR3 profiling. TCRdb reanalysed the reads using MiXCR and keeps one entry per CDR3 protein. This table holds about 160,000 distinct CDR3 sequences, 60% to 80% found once. All patients picked for sequencing had shown, by flow cytometry, an expansion of CD8+CD57+ cells. Study results and limitations: Patients and controls turned out to have 25 to 35 CD8+ CDR3 sequences in common. Patients and healthy controls showed no significant CD8+ Simpson's diversity difference.

V lost 5 bases to trimming and J lost 3 bases, with 18 bases between them. The CDR3 totals 15 residues. Germline CDR1 SGHKS, CDR2 YYEKEE (reference sequence). This chain joins TRBV5-5 and TRBJ2-7; D tentatively reads TRBD1 or TRBD2 (5 bases each). The sequenced sample consisted of sorted CD4+, CD8+, or CD8+CD57+ T cells (not recorded which) from PBMCs. This sequence originates from a human donor with aplastic anemia. The CDR3 nucleotides read TGTGCCAGCAGACCCCCGGGGCCACTTATCTACGAGCAGTACTTC. Its protein is CASRPPGPLIYEQYF.